A selection of T cell receptor beta chains follows, all from one sample in a study of CD8+ T cells in alopecia areata. TCRdb keeps only in-frame clones here, not all; method: immunoSEQ multiplex PCR. The sample has 200,000 to 250,000 clones, around 65% seen once. The sample was CD4+ T cells sorted from blood, taken at week 4, from a patient treated with tofacitinib. The receptors here all came from a human donor with alopecia areata. CDR3s include the opening cysteine and the closing phenylalanine or tryptophan. The D gene is left open where the match is weak. Clone sizes are given selectively: once, few, many, or a class where the clone is expanded.

v_call	d_call	j_call	clone_size	cdr3_nt	cdr3_aa
TRBV6-1	NA	TRBJ2-1	NA	TGTGCCAGCACTCCAGGGGGGGCCGGGGAGCAGTTCTTC	CASTPGGAGEQFF
TRBV6-5	NA	TRBJ1-2	NA	TGTGCCAGCAGTTACTCGGTTGATCCGGGTCCTGGCTACACCTTC	CASSYSVDPGPGYTF
TRBV29-1	NA	TRBJ1-5	NA	TGCAGCGTTGAAGTGTTTAGGGCCCGGGATAGCAATCAGCCCCAGCATTTT	CSVEVFRARDSNQPQHF
TRBV20-1	NA	TRBJ2-5	few	TGCAGTGCTATAGAGGGGGAGACCCAGTACTTC	CSAIEGETQYF
TRBV20-1	NA	TRBJ2-5	NA	TGCAGTGCCGGGGGAAGAGAGACCCAGTACTTC	CSAGGRETQYF
TRBV9	TRBD2	TRBJ2-5	NA	TGTGCCAGCAGCGGCGGGACTATCCAGGGAGAGACCCAGTACTTC	CASSGGTIQGETQYF
TRBV6-6	NA	TRBJ1-2	few	TGTGCCAGCAGTTACTACAGGGACGATGGCTACACCTTC	CASSYYRDDGYTF
TRBV29-1	TRBD1	TRBJ2-7	NA	TGCAGCGCCAGAGGACAGGGGGCACCCTACGAGCAGTACTTC	CSARGQGAPYEQYF
TRBV2	TRBD1	TRBJ2-2	NA	TGTGCCAGCAAAGTGGACAGGTCAAACACCGGGGAGCTGTTTTTT	CASKVDRSNTGELFF
TRBV4-3	TRBD1	TRBJ1-2	NA	TGCGCCAGCAGCCAAGTACGCACAGGGGTCGGCTATGGCTACACCTTC	CASSQVRTGVGYGYTF
TRBV5-6	NA	TRBJ2-1	NA	TGTGCCAGCAGCCCCAAACCTATAGCGGCCAGGGATGAGCAGTTCTTC	CASSPKPIAARDEQFF
TRBV29-1	NA	TRBJ2-7	few	TGCAGCGTTGAATCGGGATACGAGCAGTACTTC	CSVESGYEQYF
TRBV30	TRBD1	TRBJ1-1	NA	TGTGCCTGGAGTGTAGGCGGGACAGGGAACACTGAAGCTTTCTTT	CAWSVGGTGNTEAFF
TRBV9	TRBD2	TRBJ2-7	NA	TGTGCCAGCAGCCTCACCGGGACTAGCGGTTACGAGCAGTACTTC	CASSLTGTSGYEQYF
TRBV5-8	NA	TRBJ1-1	NA	TGTGCCAGCAGCTTGGGATGGGTTGATGAAGCTTTCTTT	CASSLGWVDEAFF
TRBV4-2	NA	TRBJ1-5	few	TGTGCCAGCAGCCAAGGGATTTTAGGGGGGCTTAATCAGCCCCAGCATTTT	CASSQGILGGLNQPQHF
TRBV30	NA	TRBJ1-2	NA	TGTGCCTGGAGTGTACCCGGGAATGGCTACACCTTC	CAWSVPGNGYTF
TRBV4-3	NA	TRBJ2-7	NA	TGCGCCAGCAGCCAAGCCGCCCTTGGGGGGGCCACCGGCTCCTACGAGCAGTACTTC	CASSQAALGGATGSYEQYF
TRBV27	NA	TRBJ2-7	NA	TGTGCCAGCCGAAAAGACAGGAACTACGAGCAGTACTTC	CASRKDRNYEQYF
TRBV7-2	NA	TRBJ1-2	NA	TGTGCCAGCAGCCCTAGAACGGGGTGGGACTATGGCTACACCTTC	CASSPRTGWDYGYTF
TRBV6-6	NA	TRBJ2-1	once	TGTGCCAGCAGTTACGTGGAAGAGCAGTTCTTC	CASSYVEEQFF
TRBV29-1	NA	TRBJ1-2	NA	TGCAGCGTTGATGGGTTAGGCTACACCTTC	CSVDGLGYTF
TRBV10-3	TRBD2	TRBJ2-5	NA	TGTGCCATCAGTGAGACACTAGCGGGGGGGCGCCGGGAGACCCAGTACTTC	CAISETLAGGRRETQYF
TRBV11-3	NA	TRBJ1-4	NA	TGTGCCAGCCAGATACCGGGATCCGAAAAACTGTTTTTT	CASQIPGSEKLFF
TRBV4-3	NA	TRBJ1-6	NA	TGCGCCAGCAGCCAAGTCATGGATTCACCCCTCCACTTT	CASSQVMDSPLHF
TRBV5-6	NA	TRBJ2-7	NA	TGTGCCAGCAGCTTGGCCTCCTACGAGCAGTACTTC	CASSLASYEQYF
TRBV6-5	NA	TRBJ2-5	NA	TGTGCCAGCAGTTACTCGGACCCACAAGAGACCCAGTACTTC	CASSYSDPQETQYF
TRBV7-9	NA	TRBJ2-2	NA	TGTGCCAGCAGCTTGCTCGGGGAGCTGTTTTTT	CASSLLGELFF
TRBV29-1	NA	TRBJ2-3	NA	TGCAGCGTTGAGGGTGGGGTAGATACGCAGTATTTT	CSVEGGVDTQYF
TRBV30	NA	TRBJ2-1	NA	TGTGCCTGGAGGAGGGGCGGCGGTAGCTATGAGCAGTTCTTC	CAWRRGGGSYEQFF
TRBV7-2	NA	TRBJ2-1	NA	TGTGCCAGCAGCTTAGACGCTGAGTCAGCAGGGAGGAATGAGCAGTTCTTC	CASSLDAESAGRNEQFF
TRBV5-4	TRBD1	TRBJ2-5	NA	TGTGCCAGCAGCCAGGCCTCGACAGGGGCAGAGACCCAGTACTTC	CASSQASTGAETQYF
TRBV2	NA	TRBJ1-5	NA	TGTGCCAGCAGTGTCCAGGGCCCGAGCAATCAGCCCCAGCATTTT	CASSVQGPSNQPQHF
TRBV27	NA	TRBJ2-5	NA	TGTGCCAGCAGTCCACGATCAACTAATCCTCAAGAGACCCAGTACTTC	CASSPRSTNPQETQYF
TRBV23-1	NA	TRBJ2-3	once	TGCGCCAGTCTACCCGTGCCCCCCGGAGATACGCAGTATTTT	CASLPVPPGDTQYF
TRBV2	TRBD1	TRBJ2-2	NA	TGTGCCAGCAGCGAAGGGGGCTGGGGGCAGCCCGGGGAGCTGTTTTTT	CASSEGGWGQPGELFF
TRBV5-1	NA	TRBJ1-1	few	TGCGCCAGCGGTCACGGAACGGGTGAAGCTTTCTTT	CASGHGTGEAFF
TRBV5-4	NA	TRBJ2-1	NA	TGTGCCAGCAGCTCTGACTCCGCCGGCTTAAACTACAATGAGCAGTTCTTC	CASSSDSAGLNYNEQFF
TRBV5-5	NA	TRBJ2-3	NA	TGTGCCAGCAGCTTGGGGGCAGGGCACACAGATACGCAGTATTTT	CASSLGAGHTDTQYF
TRBV7-2	TRBD2	TRBJ2-3	NA	TGTGCCAGCACCCCCCGGGCGGGGGTCTTTTATACGCAGTATTTT	CASTPRAGVFYTQYF
TRBV4-2	NA	TRBJ2-2	NA	TGTGCCAGCAGCCAAGGGATAGAGCTGTTTTTT	CASSQGIELFF
TRBV30	NA	TRBJ2-4	NA	TGTGCCTGGAGTGAGGGGGGGAGCAAAAACATTCAGTACTTC	CAWSEGGSKNIQYF
TRBV5-6	TRBD1	TRBJ2-5	NA	TGTGCCAGCAGCTACCGTCGGACAGGAGGACAAGAGACCCAGTACTTC	CASSYRRTGGQETQYF
TRBV14	NA	TRBJ1-5	NA	TGTGCCAGCAGCCAAGATCCAGGGTCAAGCAATCAGCCCCAGCATTTT	CASSQDPGSSNQPQHF
TRBV18	NA	TRBJ2-5	few	TGTGCCAGCTCCCTATCGACAGCTCGGGAGACCCAGTACTTC	CASSLSTARETQYF
TRBV6-5	TRBD2	TRBJ2-1	once	TGTGCCAGCAGTTACTCGGCGGGGGTAAACAATGAGCAGTTCTTC	CASSYSAGVNNEQFF
TRBV11-2	NA	TRBJ1-1	NA	TGTGCCAGCAGCCCCCACAGGGCGGGCACTGAAGCTTTCTTT	CASSPHRAGTEAFF
TRBV7-9	TRBD1	TRBJ2-3	NA	TGTGCCAGCAGCCGAGGGACAGGGTCCAGCACAGATACGCAGTATTTT	CASSRGTGSSTDTQYF
TRBV5-4	NA	TRBJ2-3	NA	TGTGCCAGCAGCTTGCAGGGTCCTAGCACAGATACGCAGTATTTT	CASSLQGPSTDTQYF
TRBV30	NA	TRBJ2-2	NA	TGTGCCTGGAGTGGGACGGGTGTTCCGGGGGAGCTGTTTTTT	CAWSGTGVPGELFF
TRBV28	NA	TRBJ1-2	NA	TGTGCCAGCACCGACCAGAAGGCTGGCTACACCTTC	CASTDQKAGYTF
TRBV4-3	NA	TRBJ2-2	few	TGCGCCAGCAGCCAAATCGACACAGACACCGGGGAGCTGTTTTTT	CASSQIDTDTGELFF
TRBV30	NA	TRBJ1-1	NA	TGTGCCTGGTTATTTCAGTCGGGCACTGAAGCTTTCTTT	CAWLFQSGTEAFF
TRBV30	TRBD1	TRBJ2-4	NA	TGTGCCTGGAGGGACAGGGGCGGCATTCAGTACTTC	CAWRDRGGIQYF
TRBV2	NA	TRBJ1-2	NA	TGTGCCAGCAGTGAACAGGGGAGCTATGGCTACACCTTC	CASSEQGSYGYTF
TRBV7-8	TRBD1	TRBJ1-3	NA	TGTGCCAGCAGCGGACAGGGGCACTCTGGAAACACCATATATTTT	CASSGQGHSGNTIYF
TRBV6-5	NA	TRBJ2-5	NA	TGTGCCAGCAGTGCCGGGGGGCCGGAGACCCAGTACTTC	CASSAGGPETQYF
TRBV30	NA	TRBJ2-7	NA	TGTGCCTGGAGTAGGGGCGGCAGCTACGAGCAGTACTTC	CAWSRGGSYEQYF
TRBV5-4	TRBD1	TRBJ1-5	NA	TGTGCCAGCAGTCGGGACAGGAATCAGCCCCAGCATTTT	CASSRDRNQPQHF